These 20 T cell receptor beta chains share one sample of origin, sequenced in a study of T cell responses to AZD1222 COVID-19 vaccine. Method: immunoSEQ multiplex PCR; TCRdb's copy keeps in-frame clones and lacks some. The data show around 100,000 clones, roughly 86% seen once. Material: peripheral blood, obtained on day 0 of AZD1222 vaccination. The receptors shown here come from an adult in good health.

The chain uses TRBV9 and TRBJ2-1; no definite D call. Looked up from germline, CDR1 is SGDLS and CDR2 is YYNGEE. The CDR3 extends over 12 amino acids. V dropped 3 bases and J dropped 9 bases, with 10 bases sitting between them. CDR3 loop: CASSAPLTEQFF. DNA of the CDR3: TGTGCCAGCAGCGCTCCCCTTACTGAGCAGTTCTTC.

The rearrangement uses TRBV11-1 and TRBJ1-4; 8 nucleotides match TRBD1. CDR1 SGHAT and CDR2 FQDESV come from the germline V gene (reference sequence). This CDR3 has 14 amino acids. V lost 4 bases to trimming and J lost 5 bases; unmatched junction nucleotides: 3. The CDR3 sequence: CASSSGTGNEKLFF. DNA for the CDR3: TGTGCCAGCAGCTCCGGGACAGGAAATGAAAAACTGTTTTTT.

This clone was observed a few times. This rearrangement joins TRBV12-5 to TRBJ2-1, with D maybe TRBD1 (6 bases). Trimming cost V 7 bases and J 3 bases, with 16 bases left between them. The length of the CDR3 is 15 residues. Germline CDR1 is LGHNT and CDR2 is FRNRAP. The CDR3 here is CASATTQGIYNEQFF. The DNA of the CDR3 is TGTGCTAGTGCCACCACGCAGGGGATCTACAATGAGCAGTTCTTC.

The chain recombines TRBV7-8 with TRBJ1-2, with 11 bases aligning to TRBD1. There are 13 residues in the CDR3. Per germline, CDR1 SGHVS and CDR2 FQNEAQ. The V gene end was trimmed by 2 bases and the J gene end by 12 bases; junction bases not matched to a gene: 5. The CDR3 region is CASSLYGTGGHTF. The CDR3 DNA reads TGTGCCAGCAGCTTATATGGGACAGGGGGGCACACCTTC. Filled out from reference TRBV7-8 and TRBJ1-2, the complete variable domain reads GAGVSQSPRYKVAKRGQDVALRCDPISGHVSLFWYQQALGQGPEFLTYFQNEAQLDKSGLPSDRFFAERPEGSVSTLKIQRTQQEDSAVYLCASSLYGTGGHTFGSGTRLTVV.

The rearrangement joins TRBV9 to TRBJ2-3; no clear D. Between the trimmed V and J ends, which lost 4 bases and 3 bases, there was a span of 12 bases. The CDR3 runs 14 residues. Germline CDR1 reads SGDLS; CDR2 reads YYNGEE. The CDR3 DNA reads as TGTGCCAGCAGCTCTATACTTACGACAGATACGCAGTATTTT. Translated, it gives CASSSILTTDTQYF.

The rearrangement links TRBV7-6 to TRBJ2-7, with 8 positions matching TRBD2. The germline V gene has CDR1 SGHVS and CDR2 FNYEAQ. The J segment lost 0 bases and the V segment lost 5 bases, leaving 3 bases of the junction unmatched. The CDR3 length is 14 residues. CDR3 nucleotide sequence: TGTGCCAGCAGCGCGAGCGGGAGCTCCTACGAGCAGTACTTC. It encodes CASSASGSSYEQYF.

J is TRBJ2-7 and V is TRBV5-6; D not resolved. V was cut by 0 bases and J by 3 bases, with 7 bases left in between. Germline V gene lookup returns CDR1 SGHDT and CDR2 YYEEEE. This CDR3 is 13 amino acids long. The CDR3 DNA reads as TGTGCCAGCAGCTTGGTGTCCGGCTACGAGCAGTACTTC. Translated, it gives CASSLVSGYEQYF.

The gene calls are TRBV18 and TRBJ1-3; D gene unclear. The CDR3 totals 15 residues. V was pared by 4 bases and J by 2 bases, with 12 bases between. Germline-derived CDR1 and CDR2 are KGHSH and LQKENI. The CDR3 DNA is TGTGCCAGCTCACTATCGGGGAGCCCTGGAAACACCATATATTTT. It specifies CASSLSGSPGNTIYF. The full variable domain, in which reference TRBV18 and TRBJ1-3 provide the parts outside the CDR3, is NAGVMQNPRHLVRRRGQEARLRCSPMKGHSHVYWYRQLPEEGLKFMVYLQKENIIDESGMPKERFSAEFPKEGPSILRIQQVVRGDSAAYFCASSLSGSPGNTIYFGEGSWLTVV.

The J gene is TRBJ1-5, the V gene TRBV4-2; D is unclear. This CDR3 is 15 amino acids long. V lost 0 bases to trimming and J lost 2 bases, with 8 bases between them. The germline V gene has CDR1 LGHNA and CDR2 YNFKEQ. Here the CDR3 DNA reads TGTGCCAGCAGCCAAGAAGACGGGCGCAATCAGCCCCAGCATTTT. Protein: CASSQEDGRNQPQHF.

The J gene is TRBJ2-3, the V gene TRBV9, with D possibly matching TRBD1 (7 bases). V dropped 0 bases and J dropped 2 bases, with 13 bases sitting between them. The CDR3 length is 16 residues. Germline V CDR1 and CDR2: SGDLS, YYNGEE. The CDR3 sequence is CASSVETGRITDTQYF. The CDR3 region has the DNA TGTGCCAGCAGCGTAGAGACAGGGAGGATCACAGATACGCAGTATTTT.

The chain recombines TRBV2 with TRBJ1-2; D gene ambiguous. Trimming removed 7 bases from V and 4 bases from J, with 13 bases in between. Looked up from germline, CDR1 is SNHLY and CDR2 is FYNNEI. The CDR3 runs to 13 residues. The CDR3 sequence is CASKRGQAYGYTF. The CDR3 bases are TGTGCCAGCAAGCGTGGGCAGGCCTATGGCTACACCTTC.

The chain combines TRBV5-4 with TRBJ2-7, with D unresolved. Trimming removed 4 bases at V and 3 bases at J, with 8 bases between. The length of the CDR3 is 12 residues. CDR1 is SGHNT and CDR2 is YYREEE in the germline V gene (reference sequence). The DNA of the CDR3 is TGTGCCAGCAGCCACGCCAACTACGAGCAGTACTTC. Translating it yields CASSHANYEQYF. The entire variable domain, with the rest obtained from reference TRBV5-4 and TRBJ2-7, is as follows: ETGVTQSPTHLIKTRGQQVTLRCSSQSGHNTVSWYQQALGQGPQFIFQYYREEENGRGNFPPRFSGLQFPNYSSELNVNALELDDSALYLCASSHANYEQYFGPGTRLTVT.

This clone was counted a few times. The V gene is TRBV7-2, the J gene TRBJ1-5; no clear D gene. The CDR3 is made up of 13 amino acids. CDR1 and CDR2 (germline): SGHTA, FQGNSA. Trimming took off 1 base at V and 6 bases at J, with 7 bases between the two ends. Here the CDR3 reads CASSLELGQPQHF. DNA of the CDR3: TGTGCCAGCAGCTTAGAGTTAGGTCAGCCCCAGCATTTT.

The chain joins TRBV5-4 to TRBJ2-7; 8 bases match TRBD1. The V gene end was trimmed by 4 bases and the J gene end by 2 bases; junction bases not matched to a gene: 5. This CDR3 is 14 amino acids long. Germline loops: CDR1 SGHNT, CDR2 YYREEE (reference sequence). CDR3 region: CASSPGTGPYEQYF. DNA for the CDR3: TGTGCCAGCAGCCCAGGGACAGGTCCCTACGAGCAGTACTTC.

CDR3 DNA sequence: TGTGCCAGCAGCCCCGCTGGGGAGGCGAGTCAGCCCCAGCATTTT. Its translation is CASSPAGEASQPQHF. The chain combines TRBV7-9 with TRBJ1-5; D remains ambiguous. Trimming shortened V by 5 bases and J by 6 bases, and 17 bases separated the two germline ends. The CDR3 sequence is 15 residues long. CDR1 is SEHNR, CDR2 FQNEAQ, per germline (reference sequence).

This chain uses TRBV30 with TRBJ1-5; TRBD1 is a possible D gene (6 bases). V was cut by 1 base and J by 3 bases, with 7 bases left in between. Looked up from germline, CDR1 is GTSNPN and CDR2 is SVGIG (reference sequence). The CDR3 totals 13 residues. The CDR3 is CAWSAGVNQPQHF. CDR3 sequence (DNA): TGTGCCTGGAGTGCAGGGGTCAATCAGCCCCAGCATTTT. The variable domain in full, completed from reference TRBV30 and TRBJ1-5, reads SQTIHQWPATLVQPVGSPLSLECTVEGTSNPNLYWYRQAAGRGLQLLFYSVGIGQISSEVPQNLSASRPQDRQFILSSKKLLLSDSGFYLCAWSAGVNQPQHFGDGTRLSIL.

The rearrangement joins TRBV7-9 to TRBJ1-1; D gene unclear. CDR1 and CDR2 (germline): SEHNR, FQNEAQ (reference sequence). Trimming took off 0 bases at V and 0 bases at J, with 5 bases between the two ends. CDR3 length equals 14 residues. CDR3 in DNA: TGTGCCAGCAGCTTAGCGTATCTGAACACTGAAGCTTTCTTT. Translated, it gives CASSLAYLNTEAFF.

The chain has TRBV28 and TRBJ2-3; D perhaps matches TRBD2 (6 bases). Trimming pared 4 bases from V and 4 bases from J, leaving 27 bases between. Germline CDR1 MDHEN, CDR2 SYDVKM. The CDR3 runs 19 residues. In nucleotides, the CDR3 is TGTGCCAGCAGTTCTGTGGTCGCTTGGGGAGGCCTTAAGCCAGATACGCAGTATTTT. Its translation: CASSSVVAWGGLKPDTQYF.

This chain uses TRBV16 with TRBJ2-1, with D perhaps TRBD2 (5 bases). V lost 2 bases to trimming and J lost 12 bases, with 8 bases between them. Per the germline V gene, CDR1 is KGHSY and CDR2 is FQNENV. This CDR3 comprises 11 residues. CDR3 loop: CASSQRGWQFF. In nucleotides, the CDR3 is TGTGCCAGCAGCCAACGGGGTTGGCAGTTCTTC.

The rearrangement joins TRBV28 to TRBJ1-2; a weak D match, TRBD1 (5 bases). V lost 3 bases and J lost 4, with 12 bases in between. This CDR3 has 14 residues. Germline CDR1 MDHEN, CDR2 SYDVKM. The CDR3 DNA reads TGTGCCAGCAGTTTTCGGGGGTTTGGCTATGGCTACACCTTC. Its translation: CASSFRGFGYGYTF.